The rows below give T cell receptor beta chains drawn from one sample of a study of CD8 T cells in Susac syndrome. TCRdb used MiXCR to reprocess the immunoSEQ multiplex PCR reads, holding one entry per CDR3 protein. The sample carries about 250,000 distinct CDR3 sequences, just under 95% recorded once. The sample comprised CD4+ T cells from PBMCs. These receptors were taken from a human donor with multiple sclerosis. Both conserved end residues are part of each CDR3. D genes are given only for firm matches. Where a row states a size, it is once, few, many or the class of an expanded clone; other rows omit it.

J gene | D gene | clone size | V gene | CDR3 DNA | CDR3 protein
TRBJ1-2 | NA | NA | TRBV10-3 | TGTGCCATCAGTGTTGGGCAGGGCAACTATGGCTACACCTTC | CAISVGQGNYGYTF
TRBJ1-1 | NA | NA | TRBV3-1 | TGTGCCAGCAGCCAGGCCGACCGTGACACTGAAGCTTTCTTT | CASSQADRDTEAFF
TRBJ1-1 | NA | NA | TRBV3-1 | TGTGCCAGCAGCCAAGACCGTAGTGAAGCTTTCTTT | CASSQDRSEAFF
TRBJ1-3 | NA | once | TRBV11-2 | TGTGCCAGCAGCCCCTGGGGCGGCACCATATATTTT | CASSPWGGTIYF
TRBJ1-5 | NA | NA | TRBV5-8 | TGTGCCAGCAGCAGACGGGGGGATCAGCCCCAGCATTTT | CASSRRGDQPQHF
TRBJ1-1 | TRBD1 | NA | TRBV29-1 | TGCAGCGTTGGGGGTGGGGACAGGGAAGCTTTCTTT | CSVGGGDREAFF
TRBJ1-1 | NA | NA | TRBV7-9 | TGTGCCAGCAGCTTTATAAGGAACACTGAAGCTTTCTTT | CASSFIRNTEAFF
TRBJ1-5 | NA | NA | TRBV29-1 | TGCAGCGTTGCCGGGGGGCCAAATCAGCCCCAGCATTTT | CSVAGGPNQPQHF
TRBJ2-3 | NA | NA | TRBV9 | TGTGCCAGCAGCGTAGTCGGGGGACGTAGCACAGATACGCAGTATTTT | CASSVVGGRSTDTQYF
TRBJ1-1 | TRBD1 | once | TRBV18 | TGTGCCACCAAACAGGGGAGTGGCACTGAAGCTTTCTTT | CATKQGSGTEAFF
TRBJ2-3 | NA | NA | TRBV28 | TGTGCCAGCAGTTCACCCGGTCGAGCCCCAACGGCAGATACGCAGTATTTT | CASSSPGRAPTADTQYF
TRBJ2-1 | NA | NA | TRBV5-1 | TGCGCCAGCAGCCACCGGGCTTACAATGAGCAGTTCTTC | CASSHRAYNEQFF
TRBJ2-7 | TRBD1 | NA | TRBV3-1 | TGTGCCAGCAGCCACGGGGACAGTCTCAGCGAGCAGTACTTC | CASSHGDSLSEQYF
TRBJ2-2 | TRBD1 | NA | TRBV28 | TGTGCCAGTCCCCAGGGGGCTCCCGGGGAGCTGTTTTTT | CASPQGAPGELFF
TRBJ2-2 | TRBD2 | NA | TRBV20-1 | TGCAGTGCTCTCACTAGCGTGCCAGAGGCCGGGGAGCTGTTTTTT | CSALTSVPEAGELFF
TRBJ2-6 | TRBD1 | NA | TRBV3-1 | TGTGCCAGCAGCCAAGCGGGACAGCCCTTGATGGGGGCCAACGTCCTGACTTTC | CASSQAGQPLMGANVLTF